This passage covers 32 T cell receptor beta chains from one sample sequenced in a study of T cell changes during pregnancy in multiple sclerosis. The protocol was immunoSEQ multiplex PCR, while the TCRdb copy is restricted to in-frame clones and leaves out a portion. The sample lists over 25,000 clones, around nine tenths occurring once. Specimen: CD8+ T cells from peripheral blood mononuclear cells, collected before pregnancy. The receptors were sampled from a female donor with multiple sclerosis, enrolled in a pregnancy study.

The rearrangement links TRBV5-4 to TRBJ2-5, with a possible D match to TRBD2 (5 bases). This CDR3 has 13 amino acids. CDR1 SGHNT and CDR2 YYREEE come from the germline V gene (reference sequence). The V and J ends lost 2 bases and 2 bases respectively, with 7 bases between them. The CDR3 protein is CASSFRGQETQYF. For the CDR3, the DNA is TGTGCCAGCAGCTTTCGGGGACAAGAGACCCAGTACTTC. The full variable domain, with the rest looked up from reference TRBV5-4 and TRBJ2-5, is ETGVTQSPTHLIKTRGQQVTLRCSSQSGHNTVSWYQQALGQGPQFIFQYYREEENGRGNFPPRFSGLQFPNYSSELNVNALELDDSALYLCASSFRGQETQYFGPGTRLLVL.

This clone turned up a few times. The J gene is TRBJ2-2, the V gene TRBV7-9, with 11 nucleotides matching TRBD2. CDR1 is SEHNR, CDR2 FQNEAQ, per germline (reference sequence). Trimming took 5 bases from V and 3 from J; bases not matched to a gene: 2. The CDR3 is 15 residues long. The CDR3 spells CASSPLAGDTGELFF. The CDR3 DNA follows: TGTGCCAGCAGCCCACTAGCGGGAGACACCGGGGAGCTGTTTTTT.

The chain employs TRBV7-9 and TRBJ2-1; 7 bases are a match to TRBD2. Unmatched junction bases numbered 5, after V lost 8 bases and J lost 4 bases. The CDR3 sequence is 13 residues long. CDR1 and CDR2 from the germline V gene are SEHNR and FQNEAQ (reference sequence). The CDR3: CASSGEGYNEQFF. The CDR3, as DNA: TGTGCCAGCTCCGGGGAGGGGTACAATGAGCAGTTCTTC.

V usage is TRBV7-9 and J usage is TRBJ1-2; D may be TRBD1 (6 bases). Per germline, CDR1 SEHNR and CDR2 FQNEAQ (reference sequence). V lost 0 bases and J lost 5, with 13 bases in between. The CDR3 has 15 residues. The CDR3 here is CASSLAADSYYGYTF. CDR3 DNA sequence: TGTGCCAGCAGCTTAGCCGCGGACAGCTATTATGGCTACACCTTC.

This chain uses TRBV27 with TRBJ1-1; 9 bases agree with TRBD1. V lost 5 bases and J lost 4; bases outside the gene matches: 8. This CDR3 has 15 residues. Germline assignment: CDR1 MNHEY and CDR2 SMNVEV (reference sequence). Here the CDR3 DNA reads TGTGCCAGCAGTCCCTGGACAGGGGTCCGCACTGAAGCTTTCTTT. This gives the protein CASSPWTGVRTEAFF.

V gene TRBV7-6 combines with J gene TRBJ2-3; D perhaps matches TRBD2 (6 bases). Germline V lookup: CDR1 SGHVS, CDR2 FNYEAQ. Between the trimmed V and J ends, which lost 2 bases and 4 bases, there was a span of 13 bases. CDR3 size: 15 residues. This CDR3 reads CASSLLAGTADTQYF. CDR3 nucleotides: TGTGCCAGCAGCTTATTGGCGGGAACGGCAGATACGCAGTATTTT.

The chain couples TRBV6-5 to TRBJ2-7; D gene unclear. Germline CDR1 and CDR2: MNHEY and SVGAGI. The CDR3 covers 14 residues. With 5 bases removed from V and 3 bases from J, the gap between germline ends came to 14 bases. This chain's CDR3 is CASSPSPYSYEQYF. The CDR3 bases are TGTGCCAGCAGTCCGAGTCCTTATAGCTACGAGCAGTACTTC.

The chain employs TRBV14 and TRBJ2-1; 11 bases are a match to TRBD2. This CDR3 has 17 amino acids. V trimming: 5 bases; J trimming: 6 bases; junction bases outside the gene matches: 12. The germline CDR1 and CDR2 sequences are SGHDN and FVKESK. The CDR3 protein is CASSELTALAGGNEQFF. In DNA form, the CDR3 reads TGTGCCAGCAGCGAATTGACAGCGCTAGCGGGAGGCAATGAGCAGTTCTTC.

The V gene is TRBV2, the J gene TRBJ2-1; 8 bases fit TRBD1. Trimming cost V 0 bases and J 0 bases; bases outside gene matches: 4. This CDR3 comprises 17 residues. Germline CDR1 is SNHLY and CDR2 is FYNNEI. CDR3 sequence: CASSEARTGSSYNEQFF. The CDR3 nucleotides are TGTGCCAGCAGTGAAGCAAGGACAGGGAGCTCCTACAATGAGCAGTTCTTC.

The J gene is TRBJ1-2, the V gene TRBV9; 8 bases are shared with TRBD1. The CDR3 covers 14 residues. CDR1 SGDLS and CDR2 YYNGEE come from the germline V gene. V was clipped by 3 bases and J by 4 bases; unmatched bases: 5. The CDR3 here is CASSASGGGYGYTF. CDR3 bases: TGTGCCAGCAGCGCTTCAGGGGGCGGCTATGGCTACACCTTC.

The chain couples TRBV7-6 to TRBJ2-7, with D possibly matching TRBD2 (6 bases). V lost 5 bases to trimming and J lost 2 bases, with 13 bases between them. This CDR3 comprises 14 residues. Germline CDR1 is SGHVS and CDR2 is FNYEAQ. Here the CDR3 reads CASSPEGLPYEQYF. The CDR3 DNA follows: TGTGCCAGCAGCCCCGAAGGACTACCCTACGAGCAGTACTTC.

This rearrangement joins TRBV4-3 to TRBJ1-1; no clear D gene. With 1 base removed from V and 2 bases from J, the gap between germline ends came to 14 bases. CDR1 and CDR2 (germline): LGHNA, YSLEER. The CDR3 contains 16 residues. The CDR3 region is CASSQVYPPRNTEAFF. DNA of the CDR3: TGCGCCAGCAGCCAAGTGTATCCCCCCCGTAACACTGAAGCTTTCTTT.

The rearrangement joins TRBV28 to TRBJ2-1; D not resolved. CDR1 MDHEN and CDR2 SYDVKM come from the germline V gene. CDR3 length: 12 amino acids. Trimming took off 6 bases at V and 8 bases at J, with 11 bases between the two ends. The CDR3 spells CASSTLSDEQFF. CDR3 nucleotides: TGTGCCAGCAGCACCCTTAGTGATGAGCAGTTCTTC.

This clone was detected many times. The V gene is TRBV6-4, the J gene TRBJ2-2, with TRBD1 identical over 10 bases. The trim removed 0 bases at V and 4 bases at J, leaving 2 bases unmatched. This CDR3 comprises 16 residues. CDR1 MRHNA and CDR2 SNTAGT come from the germline V gene. The CDR3 DNA reads TGTGCCAGCAGTGACTCGAGACAGGGGGCCACCGGGGAGCTGTTTTTT. It translates to CASSDSRQGATGELFF.

V and J are TRBV6-5 and TRBJ1-1; 8 bases fit TRBD1. The CDR3 is 12 amino acids. The V segment lost 10 bases and the J segment 5 bases; nucleotides outside the gene matches: 6. Germline loops: CDR1 MNHEY, CDR2 SVGAGI. The CDR3 nucleotides are TGTGCCACAGAAACAGGGGGGACTGAAGCTTTCTTT. It yields the protein CATETGGTEAFF.

V usage is TRBV6-4 and J usage is TRBJ1-2; D remains ambiguous. CDR3 length equals 14 residues. The germline CDR1 and CDR2 sequences are MRHNA and SNTAGT. Trimming took 0 bases from V and 8 from J, leaving 13 bases between them. The DNA of the CDR3 is TGTGCCAGCAGTGACTCGGAGCAGCCTGGGGGCTACACCTTC. It encodes CASSDSEQPGGYTF.

This chain joins TRBV12-5 and TRBJ1-1; weak D call: TRBD1 (6 bases). V was clipped by 8 bases and J by 2 bases, with 12 bases between them. CDR1 LGHNT and CDR2 FRNRAP come from the germline V gene. The CDR3 consists of 13 residues. The CDR3 DNA follows: TGTGCTAGTTCAGGGGCCCCCAACACTGAAGCTTTCTTT. Its protein is CASSGAPNTEAFF.

The J gene is TRBJ2-1, the V gene TRBV27; TRBD2 agrees at 12 bases. V shed 4 bases and J 15 bases; nucleotides not matched to a gene: 7. This CDR3 is built from 13 residues. Per the germline V gene, CDR1 is MNHEY and CDR2 is SMNVEV (reference sequence). The DNA of the CDR3 is TGTGCCAGCAGTTCGAGGACTAGCGGGACTCCGTTCTTC. Amino acids: CASSSRTSGTPFF.

This clone was recorded a few times. V gene TRBV2 combines with J gene TRBJ2-7; the D gene is possibly TRBD2 (5 bases). Germline CDR1 reads SNHLY; CDR2 reads FYNNEI. The CDR3 runs 12 residues. V was cut by 8 bases and J by 4 bases, with 12 bases left in between. CDR3 amino acids: CASSGRGYEQYF. The DNA for the CDR3 is TGTGCCAGCTCTGGGAGAGGGTACGAGCAGTACTTC. The full variable domain, its missing parts supplied by reference TRBV2 and TRBJ2-7, is EPEVTQTPSHQVTQMGQEVILRCVPISNHLYFYWYRQILGQKVEFLVSFYNNEISEKSEIFDDQFSVERPDGSNFTLKIRSTKLEDSAMYFCASSGRGYEQYFGPGTRLTVT.

The CDR3 coding sequence is TGTGCCAGCAGACGGACGGGGTTTAGCAATCAGCCCCAGCATTTT. Encoded protein: CASRRTGFSNQPQHF. The V gene is TRBV27, the J gene TRBJ1-5; D call uncertain. The CDR3 runs to 15 residues. V gave up 6 bases and J gave up 0 bases, with 12 bases separating them. In germline, CDR1 is MNHEY, CDR2 SMNVEV (reference sequence).

The chain links TRBV7-2 to TRBJ1-1; no clear D gene. The CDR3 is 14 amino acids. The germline V gene has CDR1 SGHTA and CDR2 FQGNSA. Trimming pared 2 bases from V and 0 bases from J, leaving 7 bases between. The CDR3 bases are TGTGCCAGCAGCTTACTACAGCTGAACACTGAAGCTTTCTTT. This encodes CASSLLQLNTEAFF.

The chain couples TRBV19 to TRBJ2-3, with 7 nucleotides matching TRBD2. With V trimmed by 6 bases and J by 3 bases, 9 bases remained unmatched. The germline V gene encodes CDR1 LNHDA and CDR2 SQIVND (reference sequence). This CDR3 is 15 amino acids long. CDR3 residues: CASRAAGDYTDTQYF. CDR3 coding DNA: TGTGCCAGTAGGGCGGCGGGAGACTATACAGATACGCAGTATTTT.

CDR3 bases: TGCAGCCTGGCCGGGACCTACAATGAGCAGTTCTTC. It translates to CSLAGTYNEQFF. The rearrangement links TRBV29-1 to TRBJ2-1; D perhaps matches TRBD2 (5 bases). The CDR3 extends over 12 amino acids. V lost 8 bases to trimming and J lost 2 bases, with 10 bases between them. Per the germline V gene, CDR1 is SQVTM and CDR2 is ANQGSEA.

This clone was detected once. The J gene is TRBJ2-3, the V gene TRBV11-2; D unclear. This CDR3 spans 12 amino acids. With 1 base removed from V and 3 bases from J, the gap between germline ends came to 2 bases. The germline gives CDR1 SGHAT, CDR2 FQNNGV. The CDR3: CASSLATDTQYF. The CDR3 DNA sequence: TGTGCCAGCAGCTTAGCAACAGATACGCAGTATTTT.

The chain combines TRBV13 with TRBJ2-1; D might be TRBD2 (6 bases). Per the germline V gene, CDR1 is PRHDT and CDR2 is FYEKMQ (reference sequence). V dropped 1 base and J dropped 9 bases, with 7 bases sitting between them. The CDR3 consists of 12 residues. The CDR3 sequence: CASSLVGGEQFF. CDR3 DNA sequence: TGTGCCAGCAGCTTAGTGGGGGGTGAGCAGTTCTTC. Together with reference TRBV13 and TRBJ2-1, the CDR3 gives the full variable domain: AAGVIQSPRHLIKEKRETATLKCYPIPRHDTVYWYQQGPGQDPQFLISFYEKMQSDKGSIPDRFSAQQFSDYHSELNMSSLELGDSALYFCASSLVGGEQFFGPGTRLTVL.

The V and J genes are TRBV7-6 and TRBJ1-2; D remains ambiguous. Germline V gene data show CDR1 as SGHVS and CDR2 as FNYEAQ. The CDR3 totals 13 residues. V was trimmed by 0 bases and J by 5 bases, leaving 7 bases between them. Written as DNA, the CDR3 is TGTGCCAGCAGCTTAGCGCCAGATTATGGCTACACCTTC. As protein: CASSLAPDYGYTF.

The V and J genes are TRBV18 and TRBJ2-7; perhaps TRBD1 as D (6 bases). V was pared by 6 bases and J by 0 bases, with 21 bases between. The CDR3 is made up of 17 amino acids. The V gene's germline CDR1 is KGHSH and CDR2 LQKENI. CDR3 sequence: CASSLLRPGQSSYEQYF. As DNA, the CDR3 is TGTGCCAGCTCCCTCCTCAGACCTGGACAGAGCTCCTACGAGCAGTACTTC.

This rearrangement joins TRBV19 to TRBJ1-1, with 7 bases that match TRBD1. Germline assignment: CDR1 LNHDA and CDR2 SQIVND (reference sequence). The CDR3 spans 14 residues. J gave up 5 bases and V 5 bases, and 8 bases lay outside the gene matches. The DNA of the CDR3 is TGTGCCAGTAGTGCACAGGGGTCGAAGACTGAAGCTTTCTTT. It is translated as CASSAQGSKTEAFF.

This chain uses TRBV4-1 with TRBJ2-2; 9 bases map to TRBD1. V lost 5 bases to trimming and J lost 2 bases; unmatched junction nucleotides: 6. The CDR3 loop spans 16 amino acids. The V gene's germline CDR1 is MGHRA and CDR2 YSYEKL. The CDR3, as DNA: TGCGCCAGCAGCTTTGAGGACAGGGGAAACACCGGGGAGCTGTTTTTT. Protein sequence: CASSFEDRGNTGELFF.

Comment on this clone: One end of the junction is discordant with germline, which a read error may explain. The chain employs TRBV7-7 and TRBJ2-2; the match to TRBD1 covers 10 bases. CDR3 length: 14 residues. Germline-derived CDR1 and CDR2 are SSHAT and FNYEAQ (reference sequence). The CDR3 DNA follows: TGTGCTAGCAGCCAGGGACAGGGGTCCGGGGAGCTGTTTTTT. The encoded protein is CASSQGQGSGELFF.

The genes are TRBV29-1 and TRBJ2-7; 9 bases are shared with TRBD1. V lost 8 bases and J lost 5; bases outside the gene matches: 7. Germline V gene lookup returns CDR1 SQVTM and CDR2 ANQGSEA. This CDR3 spans 12 amino acids. The CDR3: CSTGQGSHEQYF. The CDR3, as DNA: TGCAGCACCGGACAGGGGTCCCACGAGCAGTACTTC.

The chain employs TRBV21-1 and TRBJ2-3; the DNA was not compared with TRBD2, the D call given in the table. TRBV21-1 is a pseudogene. This CDR3 is built from 16 residues. The CDR3, as DNA: TGTGCCAGCAGCAAAAGGTCTAGCGGAGCCACAGATACGCAGTATTTT. It is translated as CASSKRSSGATDTQYF.